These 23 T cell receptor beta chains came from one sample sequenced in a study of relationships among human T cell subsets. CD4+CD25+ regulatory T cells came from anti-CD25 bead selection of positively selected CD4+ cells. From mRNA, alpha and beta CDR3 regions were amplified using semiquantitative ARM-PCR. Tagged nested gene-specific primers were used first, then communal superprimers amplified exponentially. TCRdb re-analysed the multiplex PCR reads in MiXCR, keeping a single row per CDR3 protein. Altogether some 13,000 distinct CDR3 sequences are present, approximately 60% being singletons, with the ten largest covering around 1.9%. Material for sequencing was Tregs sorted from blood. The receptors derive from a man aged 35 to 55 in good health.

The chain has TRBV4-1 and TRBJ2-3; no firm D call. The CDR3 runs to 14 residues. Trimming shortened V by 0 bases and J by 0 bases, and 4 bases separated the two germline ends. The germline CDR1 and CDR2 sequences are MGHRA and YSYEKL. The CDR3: CASSQDLSTDTQYF. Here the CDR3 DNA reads TGCGCCAGCAGCCAAGACCTTAGCACAGATACGCAGTATTTT.

The CDR3, as DNA: TGTGCCAGCAGCTTAGTGCCGCTACCCCCGGAGATGGACGAGCAGTACTTC. The encoded protein is CASSLVPLPPEMDEQYF. The chain combines TRBV7-6 with TRBJ2-7; no clear D gene. CDR3 size: 17 residues. Trimming removed 1 base from V and 5 bases from J, with 21 bases in between. Germline loops: CDR1 SGHVS, CDR2 FNYEAQ.

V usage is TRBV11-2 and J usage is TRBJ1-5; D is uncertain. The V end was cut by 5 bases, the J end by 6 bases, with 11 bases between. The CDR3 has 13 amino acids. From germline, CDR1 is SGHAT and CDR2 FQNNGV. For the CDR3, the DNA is TGTGCCAGCAGCCCGGTCTTGGGTCAGCCCCAGCATTTT. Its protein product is CASSPVLGQPQHF.

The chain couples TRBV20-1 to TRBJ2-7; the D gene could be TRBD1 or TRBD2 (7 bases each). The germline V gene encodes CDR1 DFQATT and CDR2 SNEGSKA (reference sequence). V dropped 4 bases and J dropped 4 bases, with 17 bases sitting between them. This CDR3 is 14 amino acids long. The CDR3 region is CSATSGARGYEQYF. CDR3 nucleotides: TGCAGTGCTACAAGCGGGGCCAGGGGGTACGAGCAGTACTTC.

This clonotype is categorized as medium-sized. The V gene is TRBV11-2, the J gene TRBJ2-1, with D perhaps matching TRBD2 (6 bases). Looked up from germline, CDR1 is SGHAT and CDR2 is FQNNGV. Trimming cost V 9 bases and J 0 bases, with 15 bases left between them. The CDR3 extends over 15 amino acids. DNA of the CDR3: TGTGCCAGTTCCTCGGGCGGGGTCTCCTACAATGAGCAGTTCTTC. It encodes CASSSGGVSYNEQFF.

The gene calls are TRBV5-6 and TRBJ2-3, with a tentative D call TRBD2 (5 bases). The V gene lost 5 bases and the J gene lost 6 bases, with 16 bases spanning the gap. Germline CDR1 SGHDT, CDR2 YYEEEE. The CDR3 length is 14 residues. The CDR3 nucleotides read TGTGCCAGCAGTCCCGGGCTACCGGGGGATACGCAGTATTTT. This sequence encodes CASSPGLPGDTQYF.

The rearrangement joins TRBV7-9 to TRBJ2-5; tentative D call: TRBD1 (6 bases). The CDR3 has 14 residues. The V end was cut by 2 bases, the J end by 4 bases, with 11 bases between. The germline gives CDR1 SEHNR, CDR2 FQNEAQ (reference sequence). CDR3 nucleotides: TGTGCCAGCAGCTTAAAGATGGGGGCAGAGACCCAGTACTTC. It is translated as CASSLKMGAETQYF.

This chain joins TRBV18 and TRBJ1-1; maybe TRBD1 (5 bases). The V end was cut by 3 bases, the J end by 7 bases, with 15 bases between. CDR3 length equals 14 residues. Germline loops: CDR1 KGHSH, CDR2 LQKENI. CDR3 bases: TGTGCCAGCTCACCCTCGGGTGGGGCCGGTGAAGCTTTCTTT. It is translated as CASSPSGGAGEAFF.

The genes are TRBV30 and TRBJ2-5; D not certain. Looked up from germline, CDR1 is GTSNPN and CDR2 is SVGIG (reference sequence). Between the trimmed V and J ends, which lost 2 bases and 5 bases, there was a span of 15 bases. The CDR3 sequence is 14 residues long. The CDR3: CAWSKTLGKETQYF. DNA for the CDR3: TGTGCCTGGAGTAAGACTCTAGGCAAGGAGACCCAGTACTTC.

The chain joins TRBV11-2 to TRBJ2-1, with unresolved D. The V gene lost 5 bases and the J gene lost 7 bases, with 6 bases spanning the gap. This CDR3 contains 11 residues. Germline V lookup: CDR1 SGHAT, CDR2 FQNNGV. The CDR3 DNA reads TGTGCCAGCAGCCTCCAGAATGAGCAGTTCTTC. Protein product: CASSLQNEQFF. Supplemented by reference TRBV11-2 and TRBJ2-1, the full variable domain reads EAGVAQSPRYKIIEKRQSVAFWCNPISGHATLYWYQQILGQGPKLLIQFQNNGVVDDSQLPKDRFSAERLKGVDSTLKIQPAKLEDSAVYLCASSLQNEQFFGPGTRLTVL.

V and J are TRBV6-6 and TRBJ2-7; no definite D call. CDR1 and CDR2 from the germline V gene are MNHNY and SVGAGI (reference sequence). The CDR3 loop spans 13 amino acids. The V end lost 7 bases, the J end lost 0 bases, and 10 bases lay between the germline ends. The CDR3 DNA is TGTGCCAGCAAAGGCGGTAGCTCCTACGAGCAGTACTTC. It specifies CASKGGSSYEQYF.

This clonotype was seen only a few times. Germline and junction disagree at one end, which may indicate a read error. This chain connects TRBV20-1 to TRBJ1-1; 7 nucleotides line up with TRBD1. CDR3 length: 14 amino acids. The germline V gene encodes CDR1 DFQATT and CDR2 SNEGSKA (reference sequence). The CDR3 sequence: CSARDPGGNTETFF. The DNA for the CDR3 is TGCAGTGCTAGAGATCCAGGGGGGAACACTGAAACTTTCTTT.

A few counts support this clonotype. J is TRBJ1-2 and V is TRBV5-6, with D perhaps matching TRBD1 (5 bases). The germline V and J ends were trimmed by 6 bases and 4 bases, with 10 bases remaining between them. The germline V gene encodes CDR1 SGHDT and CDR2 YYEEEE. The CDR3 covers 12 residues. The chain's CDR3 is CASTQGVYGYTF. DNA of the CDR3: TGTGCCAGCACCCAAGGGGTCTATGGCTACACCTTC.

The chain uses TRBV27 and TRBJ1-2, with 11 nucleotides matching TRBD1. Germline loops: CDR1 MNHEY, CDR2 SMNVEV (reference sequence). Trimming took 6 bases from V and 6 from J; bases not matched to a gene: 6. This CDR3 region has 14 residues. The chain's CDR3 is CASSRGQGVDGYTF. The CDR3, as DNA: TGTGCCAGCAGCCGGGGACAGGGGGTAGATGGCTACACCTTC.

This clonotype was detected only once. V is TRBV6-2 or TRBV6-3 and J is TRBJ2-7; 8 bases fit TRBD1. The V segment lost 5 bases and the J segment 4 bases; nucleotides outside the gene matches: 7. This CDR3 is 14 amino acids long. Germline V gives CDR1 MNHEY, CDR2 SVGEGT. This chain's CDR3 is CASSRPGQVYEQYF. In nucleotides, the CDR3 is TGTGCCAGCAGTAGACCGGGACAGGTGTACGAGCAGTACTTC.

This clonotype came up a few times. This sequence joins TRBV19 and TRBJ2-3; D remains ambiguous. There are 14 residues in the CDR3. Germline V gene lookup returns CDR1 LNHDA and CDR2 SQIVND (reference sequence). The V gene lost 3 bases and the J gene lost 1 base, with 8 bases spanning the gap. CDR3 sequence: CASSMGQRTDTQYF. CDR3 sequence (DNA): TGTGCCAGTAGTATGGGTCAACGCACAGATACGCAGTATTTT.

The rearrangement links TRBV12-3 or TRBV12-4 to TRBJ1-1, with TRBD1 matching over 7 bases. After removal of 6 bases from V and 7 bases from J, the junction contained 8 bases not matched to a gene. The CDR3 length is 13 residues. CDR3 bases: TGTGCCAGCAGGATCCGACAGGGTAATGAAGCTTTCTTT. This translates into CASRIRQGNEAFF.

CDR3 residues: CAISGDRANQPQHF. CDR3 DNA sequence: TGTGCCATCAGTGGGGACAGAGCCAATCAGCCCCAGCATTTT. This rearrangement joins TRBV10-3 to TRBJ1-5, with 7 bases matching TRBD1. Unmatched junction bases numbered 3, after V lost 4 bases and J lost 3 bases. This CDR3 comprises 14 residues. CDR1 ENHRY and CDR2 SYGVKD come from the germline V gene.

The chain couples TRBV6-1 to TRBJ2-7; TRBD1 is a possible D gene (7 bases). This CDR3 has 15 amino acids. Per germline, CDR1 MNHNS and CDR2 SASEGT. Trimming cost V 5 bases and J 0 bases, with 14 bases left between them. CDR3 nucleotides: TGTGCCAGCAGTAAGCGCGGGACAGACTCCTACGAGCAGTACTTC. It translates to CASSKRGTDSYEQYF.

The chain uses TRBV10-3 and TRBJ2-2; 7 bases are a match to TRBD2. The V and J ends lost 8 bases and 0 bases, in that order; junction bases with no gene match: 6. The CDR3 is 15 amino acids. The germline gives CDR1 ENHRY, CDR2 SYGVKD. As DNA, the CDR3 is TGTGCCATCGCTACTAGCGCCTCGAACACCGGGGAGCTGTTTTTT. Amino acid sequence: CAIATSASNTGELFF.

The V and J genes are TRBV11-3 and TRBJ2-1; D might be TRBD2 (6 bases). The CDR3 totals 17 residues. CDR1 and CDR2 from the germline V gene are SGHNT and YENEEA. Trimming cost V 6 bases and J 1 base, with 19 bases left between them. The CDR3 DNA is TGTGCCAGCAGACAGTACCGTACGGAGGGGTCCTACAATGAGCAGTTCTTC. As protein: CASRQYRTEGSYNEQFF. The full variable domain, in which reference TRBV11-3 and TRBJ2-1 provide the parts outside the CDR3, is EAGVVQSPRYKIIEKKQPVAFWCNPISGHNTLYWYLQNLGQGPELLIRYENEEAVDDSQLPKDRFSAERLKGVDSTLKIQPAELGDSAVYLCASRQYRTEGSYNEQFFGPGTRLTVL.

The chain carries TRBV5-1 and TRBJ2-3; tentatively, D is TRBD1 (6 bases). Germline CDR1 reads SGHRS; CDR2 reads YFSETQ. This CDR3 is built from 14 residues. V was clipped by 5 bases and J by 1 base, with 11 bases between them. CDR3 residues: CASSTKGGTDTQYF. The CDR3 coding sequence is TGCGCCAGCAGTACAAAGGGGGGCACAGATACGCAGTATTTT.

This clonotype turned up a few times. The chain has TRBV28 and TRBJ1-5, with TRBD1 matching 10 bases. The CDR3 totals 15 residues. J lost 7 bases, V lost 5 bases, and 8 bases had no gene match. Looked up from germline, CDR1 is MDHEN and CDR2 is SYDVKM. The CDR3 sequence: CASSPRTGGQQPQHF. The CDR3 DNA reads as TGTGCCAGCAGTCCCCGGACAGGGGGTCAACAGCCCCAGCATTTT. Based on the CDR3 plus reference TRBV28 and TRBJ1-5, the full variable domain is DVKVTQSSRYLVKRTGEKVFLECVQDMDHENMFWYRQDPGLGLRLIYFSYDVKMKEKGDIPEGYSVSREKKERFSLILESASTNQTSMYLCASSPRTGGQQPQHFGDGTRLSIL.